This T cell receptor beta chain was obtained from a study of T cell repertoires in cytomegalovirus infection. CDR1 is SGHDT, CDR2 YYEEEE, per germline. V dropped 7 bases and J dropped 6 bases, with 22 bases sitting between them. The CDR3 has 15 residues. TCRdb used MiXCR to reprocess the reads, holding one entry per CDR3 protein. The repertoire holds about 920,000 distinct CDR3 sequences, approximately 31% seen once, with around an eighth in the top ten. This clonotype was seen a few times. Its specificity is not known. Study-level points and caveats: Individuals carrying CMV plus the relevant HLA were identified by cumulative frequency of public TCR beta families.

This rearrangement joins TRBV5-6 to TRBJ2-5; tentatively, D is TRBD1 or TRBD2 (6 bases each). Sample: cultured CD8+ T cells from PBMCs, taken from culture after CMV antigen stimulation. The sequence came from a human donor in good health (CMV status not recorded). Some clones in this sample may be carry-over from other donors' samples. CDR3 protein: CASGGEKGVRKTQYF. CDR3 DNA: TGTGCCAGCGGCGGGGAAAAGGGGGTCCGGAAGACCCAGTACTTC. Looking up the rest from reference TRBV5-6 and TRBJ2-5 gives the full variable domain: DAGVTQSPTHLIKTRGQQVTLRCSPKSGHDTVSWYQQALGQGPQFIFQYYEEEERQRGNFPDRFSGHQFPNYSSELNVNALLLGDSALYLCASGGEKGVRKTQYFGPGTRLLVL.